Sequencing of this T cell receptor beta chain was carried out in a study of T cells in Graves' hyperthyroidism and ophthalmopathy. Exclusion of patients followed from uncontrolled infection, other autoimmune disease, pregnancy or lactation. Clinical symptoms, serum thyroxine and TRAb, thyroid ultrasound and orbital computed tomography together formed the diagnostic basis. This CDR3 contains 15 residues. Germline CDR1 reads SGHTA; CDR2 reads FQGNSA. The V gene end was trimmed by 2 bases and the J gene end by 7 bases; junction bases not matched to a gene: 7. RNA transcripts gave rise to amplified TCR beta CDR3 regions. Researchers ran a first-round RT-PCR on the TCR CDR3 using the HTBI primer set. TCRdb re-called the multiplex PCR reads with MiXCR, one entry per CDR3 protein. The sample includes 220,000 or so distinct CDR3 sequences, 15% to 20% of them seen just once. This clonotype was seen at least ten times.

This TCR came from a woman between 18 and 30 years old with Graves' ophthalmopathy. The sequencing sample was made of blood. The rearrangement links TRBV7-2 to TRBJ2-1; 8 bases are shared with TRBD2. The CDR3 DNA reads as TGTGCCAGCAGCTTAATCGCGGGGGGCGCGAATGAGCAGTTCTTC. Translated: CASSLIAGGANEQFF. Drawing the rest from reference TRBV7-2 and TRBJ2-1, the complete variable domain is GAGVSQSPSNKVTEKGKDVELRCDPISGHTALYWYRQSLGQGLEFLIYFQGNSAPDKSGLPSDRFSAERTGGSVSTLTIQRTQQEDSAVYLCASSLIAGGANEQFFGPGTRLTVL.